This T cell receptor beta chain was identified in a study of OX40 agonist ivuxolimab in advanced cancers. Produced via immunoSEQ multiplex PCR; TCRdb's table is partial and in-frame only. The sample has about 100,000 clones; about four fifths are singletons. This clone was seen a few times. The sequences come from CD4+ or CD8+ T cells sorted from blood, collected in a trial of the OX40 agonist ivuxolimab. This clonotype originated in an adult with an advanced solid tumor such as melanoma, head and neck, liver or kidney cancer.

The CDR3 nucleotides are TGTGCCAGTAGTATAGGCAGGGCTAACTATGGCTACACCTTC. This sequence encodes CASSIGRANYGYTF. The rearrangement links TRBV19 to TRBJ1-2; D may be TRBD1 (5 bases). Trimming cost V 1 base and J 0 bases, with 6 bases left between them. The germline gives CDR1 LNHDA, CDR2 SQIVND (reference sequence). The CDR3 sequence is 14 residues long.